The subject of this entry is one TCR beta chain. Its specific antigen is unknown. No per-base quality is available; no much larger clone lies one base away. This sample is drawn from a study of blood T cell repertoires in COVID-19 (dated by TCRdb to between 2020 and 2021). Regarding the research as a whole: Samples from collaborators originated in the United States, Italy and Spain and spanned both the acute and convalescent phases of COVID-19. The material from the prospective study consisted of cDNA or gDNA derived from T cells, B-cell-depleted T cells, or PBMCs. Where available, HLA class I and class II types were obtained from metadata supplied by the sample provider rather than from assay-based typing. A de-identified subject ID, COVID-19 status, age in years and sex were almost always included in the sample metadata. Samples were obtained from the ongoing ImmuneRACE study (first 160 participants) and from about 1,300 subjects provided by 6 global collaborators. Deeply sampled blood TCRbeta repertoires from subjects exposed to, actively infected with, or recovered from COVID-19 were included in the dataset. The repertoires were released in a freely available public database intended as a resource for research on the immune response to SARS-CoV-2. What the authors observed across the whole study: The quantity of clinical and demographic metadata differed by source and by participant and was supplied without curation.

Enrolling through a virtual design, the prospective study's participants ranged in age from roughly 18 to 95 years and lived across some 22 United States geographic areas. In the prospective study, participants were assigned to cohorts based on the clinical history participants reported in a screening survey and a study questionnaire. For ImmuneRACE Cohort 3, a participant was defined as recovered based on two consecutive negative NP/OP PCR tests, clearance by a healthcare professional, or resolution of symptoms. In the prospective study, mobile phlebotomists collected whole blood, serum and a nasopharyngeal or oropharyngeal swab from each participant. Additional blood draws and questionnaires over an approximately two-month period could optionally be provided by prospective study participants. Prospective study blood samples were shipped either frozen or at room temperature before DNA extraction.

TCRbeta CDR3 regions were amplified from genomic DNA by means of the immunoSEQ Assay, a bias-controlled multiplex PCR. In the paper's pipeline: The number of nucleated cells in each sample was estimated from the amplification of reference gene primers within the assay. Sequence reads were collapsed and filtered to measure the absolute abundance of every unique TCRbeta CDR3 rearrangement. For each sample, productive Simpson clonality was calculated by taking the square root of Simpson's diversity index across productive rearrangements. In TCRdb, the immuneACCESS table is reduced to in-frame sequences with V and J assigned. These tables do not hold every clone; where another copy was compared, an unresolved V gene accounts for under half, and the others remain unexplained. V and J calls and clone size are copied from that table; D and trimming were computed from the DNA. The sample table shows around 300,000 clones, and around 92% are seen once. The top ten hold more than 9% of the sample.

The germline V gene (reference sequence) sets CDR1 to LGHDT and CDR2 to YNNKEL. A distance of 25 bases separates the germline ends of V and J, which lose 6 bases and 7 bases respectively. The CDR3 starts with the cysteine, ends with the phenylalanine, and has 17 residues. CDR3 DNA only is kept here, 51 bases in frame from base 1. The sample comprised PBMCs or T cells enriched from blood (not recorded which). This TCR was recovered from a woman under 40 who had recovered from COVID-19. Recombination linked TRBV3-1 (or the pseudogene TRBV3-2) to TRBJ2-1, and TRBD1 may be the D gene, going by 6 matching bases. Here the CDR3 is given as CASSLSGMAGEMNEQFF. The nucleotides read TGTGCCAGCAGTCTCAGTGGGATGGCAGGGGAAATGAATGAGCAGTTCTTC.